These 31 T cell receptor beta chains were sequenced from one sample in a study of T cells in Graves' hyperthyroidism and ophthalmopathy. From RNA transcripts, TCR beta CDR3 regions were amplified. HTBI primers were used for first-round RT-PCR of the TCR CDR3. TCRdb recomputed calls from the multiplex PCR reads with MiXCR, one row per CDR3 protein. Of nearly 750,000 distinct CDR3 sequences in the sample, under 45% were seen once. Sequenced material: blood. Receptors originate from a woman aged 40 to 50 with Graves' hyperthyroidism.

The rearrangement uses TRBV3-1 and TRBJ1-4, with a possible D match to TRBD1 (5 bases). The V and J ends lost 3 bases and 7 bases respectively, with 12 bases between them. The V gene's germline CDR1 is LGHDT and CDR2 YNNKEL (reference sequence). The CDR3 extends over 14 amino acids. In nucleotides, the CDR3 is TGTGCCAGCAGCCACCGGGGGGGAAGTGAAAAACTGTTTTTT. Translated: CASSHRGGSEKLFF. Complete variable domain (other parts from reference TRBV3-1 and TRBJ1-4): DTAVSQTPKYLVTQMGNDKSIKCEQNLGHDTMYWYKQDSKKFLKIMFSYNNKELIINETVPNRFSPKSPDKAHLNLHINSLELGDSAVYFCASSHRGGSEKLFFGSGTQLSVL.

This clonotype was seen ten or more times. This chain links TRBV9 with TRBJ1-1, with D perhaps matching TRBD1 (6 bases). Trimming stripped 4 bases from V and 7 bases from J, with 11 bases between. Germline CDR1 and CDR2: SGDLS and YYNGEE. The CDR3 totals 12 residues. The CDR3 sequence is CASSKRQDEAFF. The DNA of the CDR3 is TGTGCCAGCAGCAAACGACAGGATGAAGCTTTCTTT.

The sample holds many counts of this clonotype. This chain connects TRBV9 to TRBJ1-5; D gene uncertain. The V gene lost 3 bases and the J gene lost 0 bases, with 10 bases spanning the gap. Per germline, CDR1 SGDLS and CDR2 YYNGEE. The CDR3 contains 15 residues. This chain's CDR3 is CASSEGVYSNQPQHF. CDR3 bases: TGTGCCAGCAGCGAAGGCGTATATAGCAATCAGCCCCAGCATTTT.

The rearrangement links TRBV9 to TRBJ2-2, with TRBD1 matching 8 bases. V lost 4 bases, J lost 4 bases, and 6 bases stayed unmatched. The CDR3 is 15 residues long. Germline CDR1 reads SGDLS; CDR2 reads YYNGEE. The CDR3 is CASSPWTGTTGELFF. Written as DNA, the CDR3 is TGTGCCAGCAGCCCCTGGACAGGGACCACCGGGGAGCTGTTTTTT.

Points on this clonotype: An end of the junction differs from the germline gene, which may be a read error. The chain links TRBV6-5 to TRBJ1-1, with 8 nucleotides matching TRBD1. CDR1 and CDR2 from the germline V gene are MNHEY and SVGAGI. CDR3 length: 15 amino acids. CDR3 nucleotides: TGTGCCAGCAGTAACTCGACAGGGGCCTACACTGAAGCTTTCTTT. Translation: CASSNSTGAYTEAFF.

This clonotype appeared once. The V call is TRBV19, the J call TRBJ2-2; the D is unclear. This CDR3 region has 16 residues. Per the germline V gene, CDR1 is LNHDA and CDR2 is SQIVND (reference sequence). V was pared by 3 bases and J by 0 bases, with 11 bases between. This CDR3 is CASSIGRIANTGELFF. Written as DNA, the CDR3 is TGTGCCAGTAGTATCGGACGGATAGCGAACACCGGGGAGCTGTTTTTT. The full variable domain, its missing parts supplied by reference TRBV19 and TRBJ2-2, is DGGITQSPKYLFRKEGQNVTLSCEQNLNHDAMYWYRQDPGQGLRLIYYSQIVNDFQKGDIAEGYSVSREKKESFPLTVTSAQKNPTAFYLCASSIGRIANTGELFFGEGSRLTVL.

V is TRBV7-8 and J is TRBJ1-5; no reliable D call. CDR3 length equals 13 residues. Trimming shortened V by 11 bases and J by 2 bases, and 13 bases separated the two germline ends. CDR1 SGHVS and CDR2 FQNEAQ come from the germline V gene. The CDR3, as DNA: TGTGCCTGGAGCTTTGAGGGCAATCAGCCCCAGCATTTT. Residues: CAWSFEGNQPQHF.

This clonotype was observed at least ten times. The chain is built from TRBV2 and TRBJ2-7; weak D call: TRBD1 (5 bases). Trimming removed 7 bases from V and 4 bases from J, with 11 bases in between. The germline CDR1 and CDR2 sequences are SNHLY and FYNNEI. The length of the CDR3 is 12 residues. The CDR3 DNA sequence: TGTGCCAGCAAGGGGTCCGGATACGAGCAGTACTTC. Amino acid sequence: CASKGSGYEQYF.

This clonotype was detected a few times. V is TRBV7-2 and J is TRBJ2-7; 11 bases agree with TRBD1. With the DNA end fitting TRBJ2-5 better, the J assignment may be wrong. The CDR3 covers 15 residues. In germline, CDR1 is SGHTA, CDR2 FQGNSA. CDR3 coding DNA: TGTGCCAGCAGTTTATACGGGACAGGGGGAGAGACCCAGTACTTC. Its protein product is CASSLYGTGGETQYF.

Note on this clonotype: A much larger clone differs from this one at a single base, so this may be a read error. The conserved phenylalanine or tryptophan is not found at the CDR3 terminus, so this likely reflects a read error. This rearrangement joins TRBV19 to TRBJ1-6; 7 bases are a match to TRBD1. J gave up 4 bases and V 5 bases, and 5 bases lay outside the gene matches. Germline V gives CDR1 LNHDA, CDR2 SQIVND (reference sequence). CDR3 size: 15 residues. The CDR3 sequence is CASSPQQGYNSPLHL. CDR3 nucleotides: TGTGCCAGTAGTCCGCAACAGGGGTATAATTCACCCCTCCACCTT.

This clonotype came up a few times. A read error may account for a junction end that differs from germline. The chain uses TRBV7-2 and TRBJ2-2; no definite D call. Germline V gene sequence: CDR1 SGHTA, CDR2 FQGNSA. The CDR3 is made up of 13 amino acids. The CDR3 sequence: CASSQRGAGELFF. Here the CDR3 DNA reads TGCGCCAGCAGCCAACGAGGCGCCGGGGAGCTGTTTTTT. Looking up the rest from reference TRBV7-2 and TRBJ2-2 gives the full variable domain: GAGVSQSPSNKVTEKGKDVELRCDPISGHTALYWYRQSLGQGLEFLIYFQGNSAPDKSGLPSDRFSAERTGGSVSTLTIQRTQQEDSAVYLCASSQRGAGELFFGEGSRLTVL.

CDR3 region: CASTALAGNEKLFF. CDR3 nucleotide sequence: TGTGCCAGCACCGCTTTGGCGGGTAATGAAAAACTGTTTTTT. This chain joins TRBV6-6 and TRBJ1-4; D not certain. With 7 bases removed from V and 4 bases from J, the gap between germline ends came to 13 bases. Germline values: CDR1 MNHNY, CDR2 SVGAGI (reference sequence). CDR3 length: 14 amino acids.

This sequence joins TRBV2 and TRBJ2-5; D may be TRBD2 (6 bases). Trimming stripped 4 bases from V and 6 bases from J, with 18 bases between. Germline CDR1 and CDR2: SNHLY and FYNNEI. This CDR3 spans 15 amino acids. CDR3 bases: TGTGCCAGCAGTGCTGAGCACGGAGGGGTTCAGACCCAGTACTTC. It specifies CASSAEHGGVQTQYF.

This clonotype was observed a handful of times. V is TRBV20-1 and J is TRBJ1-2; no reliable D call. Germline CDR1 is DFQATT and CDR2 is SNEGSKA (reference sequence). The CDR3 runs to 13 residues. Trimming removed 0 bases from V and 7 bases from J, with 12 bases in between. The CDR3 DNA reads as TGCAGTGCTAGAGATCCCATAGGAGGTGGCTACACCTTC. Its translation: CSARDPIGGGYTF.

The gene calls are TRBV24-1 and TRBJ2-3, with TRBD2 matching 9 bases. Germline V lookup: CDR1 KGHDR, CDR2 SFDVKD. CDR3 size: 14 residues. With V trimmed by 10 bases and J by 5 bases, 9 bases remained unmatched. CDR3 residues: CATSPGLAVDTQYF. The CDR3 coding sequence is TGTGCCACATCTCCGGGACTAGCTGTAGATACGCAGTATTTT.

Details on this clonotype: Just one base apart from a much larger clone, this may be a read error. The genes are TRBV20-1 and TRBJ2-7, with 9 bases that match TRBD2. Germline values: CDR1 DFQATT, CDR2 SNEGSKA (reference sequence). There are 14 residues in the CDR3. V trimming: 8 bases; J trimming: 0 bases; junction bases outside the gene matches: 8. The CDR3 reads CSTRLAGSSYEQYF. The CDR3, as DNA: TGCAGTACACGTCTAGCGGGAAGCTCCTACGAGCAGTACTTC.

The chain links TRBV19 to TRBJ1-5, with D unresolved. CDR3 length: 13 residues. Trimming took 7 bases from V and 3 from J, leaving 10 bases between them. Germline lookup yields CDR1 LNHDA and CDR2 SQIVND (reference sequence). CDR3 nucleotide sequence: TGTGCCAGTACGGGTCAGCACAATCAGCCCCAGCATTTT. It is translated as CASTGQHNQPQHF.

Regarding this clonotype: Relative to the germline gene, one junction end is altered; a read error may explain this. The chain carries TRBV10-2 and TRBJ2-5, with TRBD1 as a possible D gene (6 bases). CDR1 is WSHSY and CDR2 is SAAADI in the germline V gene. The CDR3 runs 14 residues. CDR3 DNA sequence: TGTGCCAGCAGTCAACAGGGTAGAGAAGAGACCCAGTACTTC. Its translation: CASSQQGREETQYF.

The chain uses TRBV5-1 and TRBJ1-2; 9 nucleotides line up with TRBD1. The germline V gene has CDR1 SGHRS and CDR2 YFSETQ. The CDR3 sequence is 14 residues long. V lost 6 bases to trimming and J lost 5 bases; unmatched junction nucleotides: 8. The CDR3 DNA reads TGCGCCAGCACAACAGGGGGCGTGGAGTATGGCTACACCTTC. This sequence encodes CASTTGGVEYGYTF. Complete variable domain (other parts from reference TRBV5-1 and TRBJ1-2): KAGVTQTPRYLIKTRGQQVTLSCSPISGHRSVSWYQQTPGQGLQFLFEYFSETQRNKGNFPGRFSGRQFSNSRSEMNVSTLELGDSALYLCASTTGGVEYGYTFGSGTRLTVV.

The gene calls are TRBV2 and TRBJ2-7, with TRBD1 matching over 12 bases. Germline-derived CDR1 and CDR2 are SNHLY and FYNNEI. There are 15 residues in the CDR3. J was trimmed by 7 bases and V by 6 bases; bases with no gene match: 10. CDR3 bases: TGTGCCAGCAGCGGAGGGGGACAGGGGGCAGAAGAGCAGTACTTC. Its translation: CASSGGGQGAEEQYF.

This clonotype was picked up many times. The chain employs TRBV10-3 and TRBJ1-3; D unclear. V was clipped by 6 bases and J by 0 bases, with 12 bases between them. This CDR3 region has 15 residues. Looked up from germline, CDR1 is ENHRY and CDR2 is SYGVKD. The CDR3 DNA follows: TGTGCCATCAGAGTACGACTTTTCTCTGGAAACACCATATATTTT. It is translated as CAIRVRLFSGNTIYF.

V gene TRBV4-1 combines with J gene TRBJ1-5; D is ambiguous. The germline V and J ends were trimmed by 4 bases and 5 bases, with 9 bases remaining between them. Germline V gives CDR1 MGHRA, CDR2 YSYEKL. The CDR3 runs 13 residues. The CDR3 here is CASSRNGDQPQHF. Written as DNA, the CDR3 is TGCGCCAGCAGCCGAAACGGTGATCAGCCCCAGCATTTT.

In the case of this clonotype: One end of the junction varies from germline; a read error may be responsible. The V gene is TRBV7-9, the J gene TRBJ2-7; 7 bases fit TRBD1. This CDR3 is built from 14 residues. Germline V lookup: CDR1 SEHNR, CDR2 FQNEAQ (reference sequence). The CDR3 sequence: CASSQMAGGAEQYF. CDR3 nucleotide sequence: TGCGCCAGCAGCCAAATGGCAGGGGGTGCCGAGCAGTACTTC.

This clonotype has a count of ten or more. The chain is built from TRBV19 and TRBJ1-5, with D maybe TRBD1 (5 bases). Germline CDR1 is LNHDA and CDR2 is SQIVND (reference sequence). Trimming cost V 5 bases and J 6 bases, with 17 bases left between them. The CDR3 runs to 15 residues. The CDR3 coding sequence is TGTGCCAGTAGTCCGGCCGACAGATTCAGTCAGCCCCAGCATTTT. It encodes CASSPADRFSQPQHF. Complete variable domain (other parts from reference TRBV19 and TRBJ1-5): DGGITQSPKYLFRKEGQNVTLSCEQNLNHDAMYWYRQDPGQGLRLIYYSQIVNDFQKGDIAEGYSVSREKKESFPLTVTSAQKNPTAFYLCASSPADRFSQPQHFGDGTRLSIL.

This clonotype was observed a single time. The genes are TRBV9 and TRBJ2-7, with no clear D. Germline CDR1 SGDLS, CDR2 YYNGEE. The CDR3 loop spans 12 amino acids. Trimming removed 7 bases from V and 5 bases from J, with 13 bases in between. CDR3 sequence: CASGEWQNEQYF. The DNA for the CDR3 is TGTGCCAGCGGTGAGTGGCAGAACGAGCAGTACTTC.

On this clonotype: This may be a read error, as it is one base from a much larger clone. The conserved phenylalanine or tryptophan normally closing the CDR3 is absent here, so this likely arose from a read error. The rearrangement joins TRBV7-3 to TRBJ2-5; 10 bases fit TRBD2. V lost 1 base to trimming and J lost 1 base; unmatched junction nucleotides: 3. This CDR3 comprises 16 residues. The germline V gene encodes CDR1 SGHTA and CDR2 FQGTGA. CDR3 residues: CASSLKASGGQETQYL. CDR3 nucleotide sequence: TGTGCCAGCAGCTTAAAGGCTAGCGGGGGCCAAGAGACCCAGTACCTC.

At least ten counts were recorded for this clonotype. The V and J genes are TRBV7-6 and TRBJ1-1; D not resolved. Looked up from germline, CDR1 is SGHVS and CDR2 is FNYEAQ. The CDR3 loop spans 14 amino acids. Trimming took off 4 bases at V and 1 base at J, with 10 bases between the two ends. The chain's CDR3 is CASSSEGPNTEAFF. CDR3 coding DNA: TGTGCCAGCAGCTCCGAAGGGCCGAACACTGAAGCTTTCTTT.

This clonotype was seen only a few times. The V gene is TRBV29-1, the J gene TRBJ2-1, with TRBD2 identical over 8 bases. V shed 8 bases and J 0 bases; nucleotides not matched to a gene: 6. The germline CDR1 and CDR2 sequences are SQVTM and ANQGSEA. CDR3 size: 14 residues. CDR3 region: CSSRTSYSYNEQFF. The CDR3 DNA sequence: TGCAGCTCGAGGACTAGCTACTCCTACAATGAGCAGTTCTTC.

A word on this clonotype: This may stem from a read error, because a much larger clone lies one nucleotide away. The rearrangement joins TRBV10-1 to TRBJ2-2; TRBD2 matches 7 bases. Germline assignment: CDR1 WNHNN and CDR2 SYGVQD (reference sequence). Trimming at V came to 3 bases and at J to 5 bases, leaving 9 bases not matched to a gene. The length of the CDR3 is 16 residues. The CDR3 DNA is TGCGCCAGCAGTGATGGCGGGAGCCCCTGGACCGGGGAGCTGTTTTTT. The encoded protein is CASSDGGSPWTGELFF.

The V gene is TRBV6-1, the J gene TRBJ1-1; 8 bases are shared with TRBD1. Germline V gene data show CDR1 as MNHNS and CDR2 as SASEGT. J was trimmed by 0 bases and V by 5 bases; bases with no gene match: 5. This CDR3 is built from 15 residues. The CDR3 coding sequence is TGTGCCAGCAGTCCTCAGGGGGCCATGAACACTGAAGCTTTCTTT. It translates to CASSPQGAMNTEAFF.

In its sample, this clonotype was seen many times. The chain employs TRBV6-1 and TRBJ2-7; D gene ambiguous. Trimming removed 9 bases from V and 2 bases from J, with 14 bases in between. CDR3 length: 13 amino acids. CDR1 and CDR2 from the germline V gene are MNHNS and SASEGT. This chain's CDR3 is CASSPGLPYEQYF. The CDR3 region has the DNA TGTGCCAGTAGTCCCGGGCTTCCCTACGAGCAGTACTTC.